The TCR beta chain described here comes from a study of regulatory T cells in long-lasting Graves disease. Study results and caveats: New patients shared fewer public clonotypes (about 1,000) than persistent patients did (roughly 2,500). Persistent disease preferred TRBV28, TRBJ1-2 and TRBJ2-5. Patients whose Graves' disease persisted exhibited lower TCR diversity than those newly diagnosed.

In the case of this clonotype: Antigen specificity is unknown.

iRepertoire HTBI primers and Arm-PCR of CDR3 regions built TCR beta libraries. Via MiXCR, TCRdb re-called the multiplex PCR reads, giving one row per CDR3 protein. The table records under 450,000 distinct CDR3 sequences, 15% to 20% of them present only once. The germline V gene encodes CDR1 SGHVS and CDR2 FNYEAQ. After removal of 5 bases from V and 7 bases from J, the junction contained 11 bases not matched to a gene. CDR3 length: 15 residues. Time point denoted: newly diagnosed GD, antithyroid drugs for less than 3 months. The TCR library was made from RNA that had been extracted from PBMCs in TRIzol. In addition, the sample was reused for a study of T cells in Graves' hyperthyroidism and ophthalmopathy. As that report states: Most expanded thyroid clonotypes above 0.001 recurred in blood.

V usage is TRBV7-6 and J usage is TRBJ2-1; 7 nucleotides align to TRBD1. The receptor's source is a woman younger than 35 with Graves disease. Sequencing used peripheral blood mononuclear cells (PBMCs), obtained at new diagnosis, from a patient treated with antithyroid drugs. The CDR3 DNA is TGTGCCAGCAGCGCCCGAGATGACAGGGTAAATGAGCAGTTCTTC. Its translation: CASSARDDRVNEQFF.